This entry lists 17 T cell receptor beta chains sequenced from one sample in a study of early T cells in non-severe SARS-CoV-2 infection (dated by TCRdb to the early 2020s). The library was built by means of 5' RACE. This sample was sequenced with a NextSeq 500. TCRdb itself trimmed the public reads at Q25 with fastp, ran MiXCR and retained productive beta chains. Entries are consolidated by CDR3 protein sequence, retaining the most common genes and DNA. In all, the sample holds 60,000 to 75,000 distinct CDR3 sequences, and approximately 4.5% of those were seen once. Of the sample, roughly 3.4% is held by the ten largest clones. The sequenced sample was whole blood, obtained at baseline. These receptors all stem from an adult who was a healthcare worker with PCR-confirmed SARS-CoV-2 infection or an uninfected control (not recorded which). The donor label of this sample is uncertain.

The chain couples TRBV28 to TRBJ2-7, with a tentative D call TRBD2 (6 bases). CDR1 and CDR2 (germline): MDHEN, SYDVKM. The length of the CDR3 is 12 residues. Trimming left V 7 bases short and J 7 bases short, with 14 bases between. The CDR3 DNA reads as TGTGCCAGCATTACGGGGGTAGGGGAGCAGTACTTC. Translation: CASITGVGEQYF. The full variable domain, completed using reference TRBV28 and TRBJ2-7, is DVKVTQSSRYLVKRTGEKVFLECVQDMDHENMFWYRQDPGLGLRLIYFSYDVKMKEKGDIPEGYSVSREKKERFSLILESASTNQTSMYLCASITGVGEQYFGPGTRLTVT.

This clonotype was seen a few times. V and J are TRBV6-2 or TRBV6-3 and TRBJ2-3; D unclear. Trimming removed 5 bases from V and 6 bases from J, with 9 bases in between. The CDR3 loop spans 12 amino acids. From germline, CDR1 is MNHEY and CDR2 SVGEGT. CDR3 coding DNA: TGTGCCAGCAGTCGCTATTCGGATACGCAGTATTTT. Translation: CASSRYSDTQYF.

The CDR3 is CASSLNFRDRRNTGELFF. The CDR3 coding sequence is TGTGCCAGCAGCTTGAATTTTAGGGACAGGCGCAACACCGGGGAGCTGTTTTTT. The genes are TRBV5-5 and TRBJ2-2, with 8 bases lining up with TRBD1. The CDR3 is 18 residues long. V lost 1 base and J lost 2; bases outside the gene matches: 10. CDR1 is SGHKS, CDR2 YYEKEE, per germline (reference sequence).

The chain recombines TRBV29-1 with TRBJ2-5; D gene ambiguous. Germline-derived CDR1 and CDR2 are SQVTM and ANQGSEA. V lost 7 bases, J lost 2 bases, and 8 bases lay in between. The CDR3 consists of 11 residues. This CDR3 reads CSGALQETQYF. The CDR3 region has the DNA TGCAGCGGGGCCTTACAAGAGACCCAGTACTTC.

This clonotype has at least ten counts. The chain employs TRBV20-1 and TRBJ2-5; TRBD1 might be the D (5 bases). The germline V and J ends were trimmed by 6 bases and 2 bases, with 10 bases remaining between them. Germline V gene data show CDR1 as DFQATT and CDR2 as SNEGSKA (reference sequence). This CDR3 region has 12 residues. CDR3 bases: TGCAGTGCCACGACAGATCAAGAGACCCAGTACTTC. It codes for CSATTDQETQYF.

This clonotype showed up many times. The rearrangement uses TRBV7-6 and TRBJ2-7, with 14 bases lining up with TRBD2. Germline V lookup: CDR1 SGHVS, CDR2 FNYEAQ. This CDR3 is built from 16 residues. The junction had 9 bases not matched to a gene; V was cut back by 5 bases and J by 6 bases. The CDR3 DNA sequence: TGTGCCAGCAGCGCACAGACTAGCGGGGGGGCCTCCGAGCAGTACTTC. Amino acids: CASSAQTSGGASEQYF.

This clonotype appeared many times. The genes are TRBV20-1 and TRBJ2-1; D possibly corresponds to TRBD2 (7 bases). The germline gives CDR1 DFQATT, CDR2 SNEGSKA (reference sequence). V shed 0 bases and J shed 7 bases, with 19 bases lying between them. This CDR3 has 16 residues. The CDR3 DNA reads as TGCAGTGCTAGAGATCAGAGGTGGGGGGGCCCGAATGAGCAGTTCTTC. Translated: CSARDQRWGGPNEQFF.

This clonotype was observed many times. The V gene is TRBV4-3, the J gene TRBJ2-3; D gene uncertain. The V gene lost 0 bases and the J gene lost 1 base, with 8 bases spanning the gap. CDR1 and CDR2 (germline): LGHNA, YSLEER. The CDR3 loop spans 15 amino acids. CDR3 nucleotide sequence: TGCGCCAGCAGCCAAGATCCAGCCGGCACAGATACGCAGTATTTT. Its protein product is CASSQDPAGTDTQYF.

The rearrangement links TRBV6-6 to TRBJ2-3; the D gene is possibly TRBD1 (6 bases). From germline, CDR1 is MNHNY and CDR2 SVGAGI (reference sequence). V gave up 2 bases and J gave up 4 bases, with 7 bases separating them. The CDR3 length is 13 residues. The CDR3 here is CASSYGGPDTQYF. The CDR3 nucleotides are TGTGCCAGCAGTTACGGGGGCCCAGATACGCAGTATTTT.

The table lists this clonotype with a few counts. V usage is TRBV15 and J usage is TRBJ2-7, with TRBD2 matching 16 bases. The CDR3 extends over 17 amino acids. CDR1 is LNHNV and CDR2 is YYDKDF in the germline V gene (reference sequence). With 2 bases clipped from V and 9 bases from J, the junction kept 10 bases outside the gene matches. CDR3 sequence reads: CATSRNPGTSGGAVQYF. The CDR3 nucleotides are TGTGCCACCAGCAGAAACCCCGGGACTAGCGGGGGGGCGGTGCAGTACTTC.

This clonotype was seen only a few times. The rearrangement links TRBV28 to TRBJ2-4; TRBD1 agrees at 8 bases. The CDR3 has 19 amino acids. Germline CDR1 reads MDHEN; CDR2 reads SYDVKM. V lost 5 bases and J lost 0; bases outside the gene matches: 15. The CDR3 DNA follows: TGTGCCAGCAGTGTCCGGGACAGGCTTCTCAGGGGAGCCAAAAACATTCAGTACTTC. It specifies CASSVRDRLLRGAKNIQYF.

This clonotype occurred many times. The chain joins TRBV4-1 to TRBJ2-3, with a weak D call TRBD2 (6 bases). V was cut by 1 base and J by 3 bases, with 11 bases left in between. The CDR3 runs to 15 residues. Germline V CDR1 and CDR2: MGHRA, YSYEKL. The CDR3 DNA is TGCGCCAGCAGCCAAGCAACGGGGGTGACAGATACGCAGTATTTT. This encodes CASSQATGVTDTQYF.

This clonotype was detected a few times. CDR3 protein: CASSQRVGGVDSPLHF. DNA of the CDR3: TGTGCCAGCAGCCAAAGGGTTGGAGGGGTTGATTCACCCCTCCACTTT. V is TRBV3-1 and J is TRBJ1-6; maybe TRBD1 (5 bases). Trimming removed 2 bases from V and 8 bases from J, with 16 bases in between. This CDR3 comprises 16 residues. CDR1 LGHDT and CDR2 YNNKEL come from the germline V gene (reference sequence).

This clonotype was observed a few times. The chain carries TRBV7-6 and TRBJ2-3; D might be TRBD2 (7 bases). The germline V gene encodes CDR1 SGHVS and CDR2 FNYEAQ. Trimming took off 5 bases at V and 6 bases at J, with 18 bases between the two ends. The CDR3 extends over 15 amino acids. The chain's CDR3 is CASSGGAPGRDTQYF. In DNA, the CDR3 is TGTGCCAGCAGCGGGGGGGCCCCGGGTAGGGATACGCAGTATTTT.

In its sample, this clonotype was seen many times. The chain has TRBV12-5 and TRBJ1-5; a weak D match, TRBD1 (5 bases). This CDR3 is built from 13 residues. From germline, CDR1 is LGHNT and CDR2 FRNRAP. V was shortened by 7 bases and J by 3 bases, with 10 bases between the two germline ends. The CDR3 is CASAPQDNQPQHF. For the CDR3, the DNA is TGTGCTAGTGCCCCACAGGACAATCAGCCCCAGCATTTT.

This clonotype was found many times. The rearrangement joins TRBV29-1 to TRBJ2-1, with D perhaps assigned TRBD1 or TRBD2 (5 bases each). V lost 5 bases, J lost 3 bases, and 11 bases lay in between. The CDR3 loop spans 13 amino acids. Germline CDR1 SQVTM, CDR2 ANQGSEA. The CDR3 DNA is TGCAGCGTTTCGGGGCAGAACTACAATGAGCAGTTCTTC. The encoded protein is CSVSGQNYNEQFF.

This clonotype showed up many times. The rearrangement links TRBV28 to TRBJ1-2, with D perhaps TRBD1 (6 bases). With 6 bases removed from V and 8 bases from J, the gap between germline ends came to 16 bases. Germline loops: CDR1 MDHEN, CDR2 SYDVKM. The CDR3 length is 13 residues. Written as DNA, the CDR3 is TGTGCCAGCAGGCTAATGGGGGCGGAGGGCTACACCTTC. Protein product: CASRLMGAEGYTF.